A selection of T cell receptor beta chains follows, all from one sample in a study of blood T cell repertoires in COVID-19. Sequencing used immunoSEQ multiplex PCR; TCRdb keeps in-frame clones, though not all of them. The sample contains 150,000 to 200,000 clones, 70% to 80% of which appear only once. Input material: peripheral blood. These receptors all stem from a man in his sixties with acute or convalescent COVID-19. Each CDR3 is given with its conserved first and last residue. The D gene is left open where the match is weak. Clone size, where shown, is once, few, many, or a class for clones that have expanded.

j_call v_call cdr3_length clone_size d_call cdr3_aa cdr3_nt
TRBJ1-4 TRBV18 15 - - CASSPPSRNEEKLFF TGTGCCAGCTCACCACCGAGCAGGAACGAAGAAAAACTGTTTTTT
TRBJ1-1 TRBV18 15 - - CASSPEGIGNTEAFF TGTGCCAGCTCACCGGAGGGAATCGGGAACACTGAAGCTTTCTTT
TRBJ1-2 TRBV5-4 14 - - CASSLVSGAVGYTF TGTGCCAGCAGCTTGGTGTCTGGTGCGGTAGGCTACACCTTC
TRBJ1-5 TRBV5-6 15 - - CASSLGGVSNQPQHF TGTGCCAGCAGCTTGGGCGGGGTGAGCAATCAGCCCCAGCATTTT
TRBJ2-7 TRBV6-2/TRBV6-3 15 - - CASSYLDSYSYEQYF TGTGCCAGCAGTTACCTAGACAGCTACTCCTACGAGCAGTACTTC
TRBJ2-2 TRBV5-4 13 - - CASSLPGTGELFF TGTGCCAGCAGCTTACCGGGCACCGGGGAGCTGTTTTTT
TRBJ1-1 TRBV19 15 - TRBD1 CASTLTGTANTEAFF TGTGCCAGTACCCTAACCGGGACAGCCAACACTGAAGCTTTCTTT
TRBJ1-1 TRBV27 14 - - CASRVIYRNTEAFF TGTGCCAGCAGAGTAATATACAGGAACACTGAAGCTTTCTTT
TRBJ2-1 TRBV9 14 - - CASSVGGAGNEQFF TGTGCCAGCAGCGTAGGGGGCGCAGGAAATGAGCAGTTCTTC
TRBJ1-1 TRBV4-1 15 - - CASSQGRQLGTEAFF TGCGCCAGCAGCCAAGGTAGACAGCTGGGGACTGAAGCTTTCTTT
TRBJ2-2 TRBV7-2 15 - TRBD2 CASSSTGTRGGELFF TGTGCCAGCAGCTCTACCGGGACTAGAGGCGGGGAGCTGTTTTTT
TRBJ1-3 TRBV20-1 11 - - CSVYRGNTIYF TGCAGCGTCTATCGGGGAAACACCATATATTTT
TRBJ1-6 TRBV7-8 16 - - CASSLEQVSYNSPLHF TGTGCCAGCAGCTTAGAACAGGTTTCCTATAATTCACCCCTCCACTTT
TRBJ2-1 TRBV9 14 few - CASSGGGRDNEQFF TGTGCCAGCAGCGGCGGGGGCAGGGACAATGAGCAGTTCTTC
TRBJ1-4 TRBV9 15 - - CASSPPGTTNEKLFF TGTGCCAGCAGCCCGCCGGGAACCACTAATGAAAAACTGTTTTTT
TRBJ2-2 TRBV28 15 - - CASSPIQGGSGELFF TGTGCCAGCAGCCCAATACAGGGAGGGAGCGGGGAGCTGTTTTTT
TRBJ2-1 TRBV7-3 18 - TRBD2 CASSLTVASGGLGNEQFF TGTGCCAGCAGCTTAACGGTTGCTAGCGGGGGTCTCGGCAATGAGCAGTTCTTC
TRBJ1-4 TRBV6-6 14 - TRBD1 CASSAQGPGEKLFF TGTGCCAGCAGCGCACAGGGGCCAGGGGAAAAACTGTTTTTT
TRBJ1-2 TRBV4-1 17 - TRBD1 CASSQDGRGTGVHGYTF TGCGCCAGCAGCCAAGATGGGCGCGGGACAGGTGTCCATGGCTACACCTTC
TRBJ2-7 TRBV11-1 15 - TRBD1 CASSAGTGVSYEQYF TGTGCCAGCAGCGCAGGGACAGGGGTCTCCTACGAGCAGTACTTC
TRBJ1-1 TRBV4-2 13 few TRBD1 CASSQGGQGEAFF TGTGCCAGCAGCCAAGGGGGACAGGGTGAAGCTTTCTTT
TRBJ2-2 TRBV7-6 16 - - CASSAAQGWNTGELFF TGTGCCAGCAGTGCCGCGCAGGGGTGGAACACCGGGGAGCTGTTTTTT
TRBJ2-7 TRBV19 15 - TRBD2 CASSLTSGGAYEQYF TGTGCCAGTAGCCTTACTAGCGGGGGGGCCTACGAGCAGTACTTC
TRBJ1-1 TRBV28 15 - TRBD1 CASSLGDRGYTEAFF TGTGCCAGCAGTTTGGGTGACAGGGGATACACTGAAGCTTTCTTT
TRBJ1-1 TRBV19 12 - TRBD1 CATGQGGTEAFF TGTGCCACTGGACAGGGGGGCACTGAAGCTTTCTTT
TRBJ1-4 TRBV4-3 14 - TRBD1 CASSHGQGGEKLFF TGCGCCAGCAGCCACGGACAGGGGGGTGAAAAACTGTTTTTT
TRBJ2-7 TRBV6-2/TRBV6-3 20 - TRBD2 CASSTTTTPGLAVLSYEQYF TGTGCCAGCAGCACCACAACGACACCGGGACTAGCGGTCCTCTCCTACGAGCAGTACTTC
TRBJ1-5 TRBV7-2 15 - - CASSTRRQRHQPQHF TGTGCCAGCAGCACTCGTCGACAAAGACATCAGCCCCAGCATTTT
TRBJ1-3 TRBV4-1 16 - TRBD1 CASSQAGTALGNTIYF TGCGCCAGCAGCCAGGCCGGGACAGCACTTGGAAACACCATATATTTT
TRBJ2-1 TRBV2 14 once TRBD2 CATRGTSGGNEQFF TGTGCCACCCGAGGGACTAGCGGGGGGAATGAGCAGTTCTTC
TRBJ2-5 TRBV23-1 15 - TRBD1 CASSQPWTGEETQYF TGCGCCAGCAGTCAACCTTGGACAGGGGAAGAGACCCAGTACTTC
TRBJ1-2 TRBV18 13 - - CASSPEGAEGYTF TGTGCCAGCTCACCTGAAGGGGCAGAGGGCTACACCTTC
TRBJ1-1 TRBV4-1 15 - - CASSQGQQGFSEAFF TGCGCCAGCAGCCAAGGTCAACAGGGTTTCTCTGAAGCTTTCTTT
TRBJ2-1 TRBV18 14 - - CASSSGVFGNEQFF TGTGCCAGCTCCTCCGGGGTTTTTGGCAATGAGCAGTTCTTC
TRBJ2-1 TRBV3-1/TRBV3-2 15 - TRBD2 CASSPRTSVYNEQFF TGTGCCAGCAGCCCCCGGACTAGCGTATACAATGAGCAGTTCTTC
TRBJ2-2 TRBV5-4 16 - TRBD2 CASSSERGESTGELFF TGTGCCAGCAGCTCAGAGCGGGGGGAATCCACCGGGGAGCTGTTTTTT
TRBJ1-5 TRBV2 15 once - CASDPDGDSNQPQHF TGTGCCAGTGACCCTGACGGAGATAGCAATCAGCCCCAGCATTTT
TRBJ1-2 TRBV11-2 15 - - CASSSVGASNYGYTF TGTGCCAGCAGCTCTGTCGGTGCATCTAACTATGGCTACACCTTC
TRBJ1-1 TRBV7-9 15 few TRBD1 CASSFGQGKGAEAFF TGTGCCAGCAGCTTTGGACAGGGGAAAGGAGCTGAAGCTTTCTTT
TRBJ2-2 TRBV7-3 17 - TRBD2 CASSLKTSGGNTGELFF TGTGCCAGCAGCTTAAAGACTAGCGGGGGGAACACCGGGGAGCTGTTTTTT
TRBJ1-5 TRBV6-1 17 - - CASSESRDAGRNQPQHF TGTGCCAGCAGTGAAAGCCGGGATGCGGGGCGAAATCAGCCCCAGCATTTT
TRBJ1-1 TRBV30 12 - - CAWYFQGTEAFF TGTGCCTGGTACTTCCAGGGAACTGAAGCTTTCTTT